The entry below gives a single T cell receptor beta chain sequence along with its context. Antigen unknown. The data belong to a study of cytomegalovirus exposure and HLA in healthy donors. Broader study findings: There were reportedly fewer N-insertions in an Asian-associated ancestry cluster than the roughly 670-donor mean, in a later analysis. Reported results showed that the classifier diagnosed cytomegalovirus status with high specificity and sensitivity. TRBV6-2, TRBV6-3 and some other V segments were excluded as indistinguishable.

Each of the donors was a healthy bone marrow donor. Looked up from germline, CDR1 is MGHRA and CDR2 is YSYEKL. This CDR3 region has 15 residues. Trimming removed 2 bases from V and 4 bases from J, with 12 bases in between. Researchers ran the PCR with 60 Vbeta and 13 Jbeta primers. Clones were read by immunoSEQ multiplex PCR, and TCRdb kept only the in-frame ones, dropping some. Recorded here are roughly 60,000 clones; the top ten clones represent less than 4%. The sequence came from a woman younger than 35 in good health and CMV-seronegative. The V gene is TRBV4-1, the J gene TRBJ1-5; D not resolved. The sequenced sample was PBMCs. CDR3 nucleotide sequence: TGCGCCAGCAGCCAAATCAGCGTAGTGAATCAGCCCCAGCATTTT. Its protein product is CASSQISVVNQPQHF.